This passage covers 29 T cell receptor beta chains from one sample sequenced in a study of human CD8 memory T cell subsets. The TCR beta sequencing libraries came from UMI-labeled 5' RACE. No DNA is given; TCRdb re-called the 5' RACE reads and lists each CDR3 protein once. This table lists approximately 5,000 distinct CDR3 sequences. The specimen sequenced was CD8+ effector memory T cells (TEM) sorted from PBMCs. Subset indicated: effector memory CD8 T cells, CCR7- CD45RO+ CD95+. The source is a human donor in good health.

The CDR3 sequence: CASSLGGADTDTQYF. This chain connects TRBV7-2 to TRBJ2-3; TCRdb's D gene call, TRBD1, goes unchecked for lack of DNA. CDR1 is SGHTA, CDR2 FQGNSA, per germline. CDR3 length: 15 residues.

The chain carries TRBV6-4 and TRBJ2-2; the TCRdb call, TRBD1, lacks DNA for checking. This CDR3 is 15 amino acids long. From germline, CDR1 is MRHNA and CDR2 SNTAGT. The chain's CDR3 is CASSDAGDNTGELFF.

The J gene is TRBJ2-1, the V gene TRBV6-4; there is no DNA to check the TCRdb D call of TRBD2. Germline loops: CDR1 MRHNA, CDR2 SNTAGT. The CDR3 spans 15 residues. The chain's CDR3 is CASSDSGRDTNEQFF.

V and J are TRBV2 and TRBJ1-2. The CDR3 has 14 amino acids. Germline V gives CDR1 SNHLY, CDR2 FYNNEI. The CDR3 is CASPDSPTSYGYTF.

By frequency, this clonotype is medium-sized. This chain uses TRBV4-3 with TRBJ2-3; TCRdb returns TRBD1, unconfirmable since there is no DNA. The length of the CDR3 is 15 residues. From germline, CDR1 is LGHNA and CDR2 YSLEER. The chain's CDR3 is CASSQVDRAADTQYF.

The chain employs TRBV27 and TRBJ2-2. The CDR3 runs 12 residues. Per the germline V gene, CDR1 is MNHEY and CDR2 is SMNVEV (reference sequence). This CDR3 is CASSFTTGELFF.

The chain has TRBV6-4 and TRBJ2-1. Looked up from germline, CDR1 is MRHNA and CDR2 is SNTAGT. The CDR3 is made up of 13 amino acids. The CDR3 is CASRDREYNEQFF.

V gene TRBV12-3 or TRBV12-4 combines with J gene TRBJ1-2; there is no DNA to check the TCRdb D call of TRBD1. This CDR3 contains 15 residues. The CDR3 protein is CASSPTGPANYGYTF.

In terms of frequency, this clonotype is medium-sized. The chain recombines TRBV4-3 with TRBJ1-1; TCRdb selects TRBD1, and the lack of DNA leaves this call unchecked. There are 14 residues in the CDR3. CDR1 and CDR2 from the germline V gene are LGHNA and YSLEER. CDR3: CASSPGRDGTEAFF.

The V and J genes are TRBV6-4 and TRBJ2-3; lacking DNA, the TRBD2 call made by TCRdb goes unchecked. The CDR3 contains 16 residues. The germline CDR1 and CDR2 sequences are MRHNA and SNTAGT. The CDR3 loop reads CASSDHTSGHTDTQYF.

By frequency, this clonotype is medium-sized. The V and J genes are TRBV6-2 or TRBV6-3 and TRBJ2-1; TCRdb names TRBD2, which stays unverified in the absence of DNA. There are 13 residues in the CDR3. Germline CDR1 and CDR2: MNHEY and SVGEGT. Here the CDR3 reads CASSYSTDFEQFF.

Judged by frequency, this clonotype is large (0.1 to 1%). V is TRBV4-2 and J is TRBJ2-1; TCRdb returns TRBD2, unconfirmable since there is no DNA. The CDR3 is 16 residues long. Germline values: CDR1 LGHNA, CDR2 YNFKEQ. This CDR3 reads CASSQEAGEVYNEQFF.

This chain connects TRBV20-1 to TRBJ2-7; TCRdb returns TRBD2, unconfirmable since there is no DNA. This CDR3 region has 15 residues. The V gene's germline CDR1 is DFQATT and CDR2 SNEGSKA (reference sequence). CDR3 amino acids: CSARDVGLEVYEQYF.

Its frequency marks this clonotype as medium-sized. The chain employs TRBV4-2 and TRBJ2-7; with no DNA, the TCRdb D assignment of TRBD1 cannot be verified. Germline assignment: CDR1 LGHNA and CDR2 YNFKEQ. The length of the CDR3 is 17 residues. CDR3 protein: CASSQDLLLDSSYEQYF.

This clonotype is deemed medium-sized by its frequency. The V call is TRBV20-1, the J call TRBJ2-3; TCRdb proposes TRBD2, but this gene call is untestable without DNA. The CDR3 consists of 16 residues. The germline CDR1 and CDR2 sequences are DFQATT and SNEGSKA (reference sequence). The CDR3 is CSARDTSGGEADTQYF.

The rearrangement links TRBV10-3 to TRBJ2-1; the TRBD2 assignment by TCRdb is unverifiable without DNA. Germline V gene lookup returns CDR1 ENHRY and CDR2 SYGVKD. The CDR3 totals 16 residues. The CDR3 sequence: CAISESGGGSYNEQFF.

V usage is TRBV20-1 and J usage is TRBJ2-7; TCRdb picks TRBD2, but there is no DNA to check that call. The CDR3 loop spans 14 amino acids. CDR1 is DFQATT, CDR2 SNEGSKA, per germline (reference sequence). This CDR3 is CSAASSGEPYEQYF.

The chain employs TRBV6-1 and TRBJ2-2; no DNA is available, so the TRBD1 call from TCRdb remains unchecked. The CDR3 length is 16 residues. Germline V gene data show CDR1 as MNHNS and CDR2 as SASEGT. CDR3 protein: CASASGTTDLTGELFF.

According to its frequency, this clonotype is medium-sized. This chain links TRBV6-1 with TRBJ2-1; TCRdb selects TRBD1, and the lack of DNA leaves this call unchecked. Germline loops: CDR1 MNHNS, CDR2 SASEGT. The CDR3 spans 14 residues. The chain's CDR3 is CASSEGDPSNEQFF.

V usage is TRBV20-1 and J usage is TRBJ2-1; TCRdb reports TRBD2, a call that lacks DNA to check it against. The CDR3 spans 13 residues. Germline assignment: CDR1 DFQATT and CDR2 SNEGSKA (reference sequence). The CDR3 is CSAPSGGINEQFF.

By frequency, this clonotype is medium-sized. The chain combines TRBV6-5 with TRBJ1-1. There are 14 residues in the CDR3. From germline, CDR1 is MNHEY and CDR2 SVGAGI. CDR3 sequence: CASSYRQENTEAFF.

V and J are TRBV6-1 and TRBJ2-1; the D gene TCRdb calls, TRBD2, cannot be checked with no DNA. Germline V gene sequence: CDR1 MNHNS, CDR2 SASEGT. The CDR3 contains 15 residues. This chain's CDR3 is CASSESGEAYNEQFF.

The chain joins TRBV6-4 to TRBJ2-1; TCRdb's D gene call, TRBD1, goes unchecked for lack of DNA. The CDR3 is 14 amino acids. The germline V gene has CDR1 MRHNA and CDR2 SNTAGT. The CDR3 spells CASGTGGAGNEQFF.

The gene calls are TRBV4-2 and TRBJ1-1. The CDR3 totals 17 residues. CDR1 is LGHNA, CDR2 YNFKEQ, per germline. This chain's CDR3 is CASSQVSNEGPITEAFF.

V usage is TRBV6-1 and J usage is TRBJ2-3; the TCRdb D gene call, TRBD2, has no DNA to confirm it. This CDR3 contains 15 residues. The germline V gene encodes CDR1 MNHNS and CDR2 SASEGT. This CDR3 reads CASSSGREGTDTQYF.

This chain joins TRBV4-2 and TRBJ2-6; with no DNA, the TCRdb D assignment of TRBD2 cannot be verified. This CDR3 has 16 amino acids. Germline V lookup: CDR1 LGHNA, CDR2 YNFKEQ. CDR3 protein: CASNSGESSGANVLTF.

V is TRBV7-2 and J is TRBJ2-1; with no DNA, the TCRdb D assignment of TRBD2 cannot be verified. This CDR3 has 16 amino acids. CDR1 SGHTA and CDR2 FQGNSA come from the germline V gene. CDR3 amino acids: CASSSSGGDPYNEQFF.

The V and J genes are TRBV27 and TRBJ2-1; checking the TCRdb D call of TRBD1 is not possible without DNA. This CDR3 comprises 14 residues. The germline V gene encodes CDR1 MNHEY and CDR2 SMNVEV (reference sequence). CDR3 loop: CASSLDRGYNEQFF.

This chain uses TRBV7-6 with TRBJ2-1; absent DNA, TCRdb's TRBD1 call cannot be checked. CDR3 length: 14 amino acids. CDR1 and CDR2 from the germline V gene are SGHVS and FNYEAQ. CDR3 amino acids: CASSLGTGANEQFF.